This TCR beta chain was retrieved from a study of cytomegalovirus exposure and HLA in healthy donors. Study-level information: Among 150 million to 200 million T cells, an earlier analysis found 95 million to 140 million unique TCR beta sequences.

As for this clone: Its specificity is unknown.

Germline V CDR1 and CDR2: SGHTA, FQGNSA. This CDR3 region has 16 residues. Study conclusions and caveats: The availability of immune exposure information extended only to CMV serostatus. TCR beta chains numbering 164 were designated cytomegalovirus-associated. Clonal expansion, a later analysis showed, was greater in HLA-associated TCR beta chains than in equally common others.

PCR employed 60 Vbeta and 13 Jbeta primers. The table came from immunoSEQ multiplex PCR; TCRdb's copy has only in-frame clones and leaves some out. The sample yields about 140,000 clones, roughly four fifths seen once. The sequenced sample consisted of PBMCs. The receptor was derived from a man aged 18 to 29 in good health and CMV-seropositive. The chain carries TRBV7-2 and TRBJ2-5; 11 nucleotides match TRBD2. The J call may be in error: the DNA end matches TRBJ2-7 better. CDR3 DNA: TGTGCCAGCAGCTTTACCGGGACTAGCGGTTCCTACGAGCAGTACTTC. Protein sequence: CASSFTGTSGSYEQYF.